This TCR beta chain was sequenced during a study of T cell responses to AZD1222 COVID-19 vaccine. Notes on the study in general: Among the donors, most were white British and more were female, and clonal diversity was possibly underestimated.

Comment on this clone: Its target is not known.

The data were produced by immunoSEQ multiplex PCR, yet TCRdb's version contains in-frame clones alone and is incomplete. The sample lists around 200,000 clones, 85% to 90% occurring once. Source: peripheral blood, taken 28 days after the second AZD1222 dose. This TCR came from an adult who received the AZD1222 COVID-19 vaccine.

The CDR3 DNA is TGTGCCAGCAGCAACCTAGGGGGGGCGTACAATGAGCAGTTCTTC. This translates into CASSNLGGAYNEQFF. V and J are TRBV7-2 and TRBJ2-1; TRBD2 might be the D (7 bases). The CDR3 is 15 amino acids. V shed 5 bases and J shed 4 bases, with 15 bases lying between them. Germline CDR1 and CDR2: SGHTA and FQGNSA.